This entry concerns a single TCR beta chain. Since a much larger clone is just one base distant, this may be a read error. The CDR3 regions of TCR beta were amplified from RNA transcripts. During a first-round RT-PCR of the TCR CDR3, the HTBI primer set was used. TCRdb redid the calling of the multiplex PCR reads with MiXCR, one entry per CDR3 protein. The sample consists of about 580,000 distinct CDR3 sequences, around 42% of them appearing once. CDR1 and CDR2 from the germline V gene are SNHLY and FYNNEI. There are 14 residues in the CDR3. Aged 18 to 65, the patients had hyperthyroidism that was newly diagnosed and had lasted under 2 months. This sample was taken from a study of T cells in Graves' hyperthyroidism and ophthalmopathy.

The sample taken for sequencing was peripheral blood or thyroid tissue (not recorded which). The sequence derives from a woman aged 18-29 years with Graves' hyperthyroidism. The J gene is TRBJ2-1, the V gene TRBV2; D perhaps matches TRBD2 (6 bases). The CDR3, as DNA: TGTGCCGGCAGGACAAGTAGCGGAGTCAATGAGCAGTTCTTC. Translation: CAGRTSSGVNEQFF.